The T cell receptor (beta chain) described here comes from a study of blood T cell repertoires in COVID-19. The assay was immunoSEQ multiplex PCR, and TCRdb's table has in-frame clones only and misses some. The repertoire consists of about 310,000 clones, with approximately 85% occurring once and the leading ten covering roughly 2.2%. J lost 0 bases, V lost 6 bases, and 6 bases had no gene match. The germline V gene has CDR1 KGHSH and CDR2 LQKENI. This CDR3 has 15 amino acids. V gene TRBV18 combines with J gene TRBJ1-1; TRBD1 agrees at 8 bases. The sample taken for sequencing was PBMCs or T cells enriched from blood (not recorded which). This TCR came from a man between 25 and 39 years old who had recovered from COVID-19. The CDR3 loop is CASSANRGMNTEAFF. For the CDR3, the DNA is TGTGCCAGCTCGGCAAACAGGGGGATGAACACTGAAGCTTTCTTT.